This T cell receptor (beta chain) comes out of a study of blood T cell repertoires in COVID-19. In the study overall: The origin of the acute and convalescent COVID-19 samples was the United States, Italy and Spain.

Sequenced by immunoSEQ multiplex PCR; TCRdb stores in-frame clones only, minus some. Altogether 220,000 or so clones are present, around 88% being singletons, with the ten largest covering about 14%. The CDR3 totals 12 residues. V dropped 9 bases and J dropped 6 bases, with 11 bases sitting between them. The rearrangement links TRBV12-3 or TRBV12-4 to TRBJ2-2; weak D call: TRBD2 (5 bases). This TCR was sampled from a woman in her fifties or sixties with acute COVID-19. Sequencing was carried out using PBMCs or T cells enriched from blood (not recorded which). In DNA form, the CDR3 reads TGTGCCAGTCTACGGGAAGCCGGGGAGCTGTTTTTT. This translates into CASLREAGELFF.